This note documents a single TCR beta chain sequence. The data stem from a study of cytomegalovirus exposure and HLA in healthy donors. The ends were cut back, 6 bases at V and 5 bases at J, with 14 bases in the middle. Germline assignment: CDR1 MNHEY and CDR2 SMNVEV (reference sequence). The CDR3 contains 14 residues. Vbeta (60) and Jbeta (13) primers were used in the PCR. Original data processing: A later analysis counted approximately 88 million unique TCR beta chains, about 10 million shared. Assay used: immunoSEQ multiplex PCR; TCRdb lists only in-frame clones, some missing. That table furnishes V, J and clone size, whereas the DNA furnished D and trimming. Of 150,000 to 200,000 clones listed, roughly 76% were seen once; the top ten hold approximately 1.4%.

What was sequenced was PBMCs. The clonotype comes from a man between 60 and 70 years old in good health and CMV-seronegative. The chain uses TRBV27 and TRBJ2-1; D might be TRBD2 (6 bases). CDR3 nucleotide sequence: TGTGCCAGCAGGCACGGGGGTTCTCACAATGAGCAGTTCTTC. Residues: CASRHGGSHNEQFF.